Presented here are 19 T cell receptor beta chains from one specimen sequenced in a study of cytomegalovirus exposure and HLA in healthy donors. Both 60 Vbeta primers and 13 Jbeta primers went into the PCR. Profiled with immunoSEQ multiplex PCR; TCRdb holds only in-frame clones, not every one. The sample contains roughly 150,000 clones, 85% of which appear only once. The material sequenced was PBMCs. The receptors were sampled from a man aged 25-45 years in good health and CMV-seropositive.

The table lists this clone with a few counts. The chain is built from TRBV5-8 and TRBJ2-3, with TRBD1 as a possible D gene (6 bases). The CDR3 spans 13 residues. The germline gives CDR1 SGHTS, CDR2 YDEGEE. Trimming cost V 4 bases and J 6 bases, with 12 bases left between them. For the CDR3, the DNA is TGTGCCAGCAGCGGACAGCCTAAGGATACGCAGTATTTT. As protein: CASSGQPKDTQYF.

This clone was counted a single time. The V call is TRBV7-2, the J call TRBJ2-3; D might be TRBD2 (5 bases). This CDR3 is built from 16 residues. The V and J ends lost 2 bases and 8 bases respectively, with 20 bases between them. Germline V lookup: CDR1 SGHTA, CDR2 FQGNSA. The CDR3 here is CASSLRPPDYGGTQYF. The CDR3 DNA reads as TGTGCCAGCAGCTTACGCCCGCCCGACTATGGAGGTACGCAGTATTTT.

The chain links TRBV7-9 to TRBJ2-7, with 9 bases aligning to TRBD2. Germline CDR1 reads SEHNR; CDR2 reads FQNEAQ (reference sequence). The CDR3 runs to 15 residues. The trim removed 2 bases at V and 6 bases at J, leaving 8 bases unmatched. The CDR3 sequence: CASSLTFASGIEQYF. As DNA, the CDR3 is TGTGCCAGCAGCTTAACCTTCGCTAGCGGGATCGAGCAGTACTTC. The variable domain in full, with the rest retrieved from reference TRBV7-9 and TRBJ2-7, is DTGVSQNPRHKITKRGQNVTFRCDPISEHNRLYWYRQTLGQGPEFLTYFQNEAQLEKSRLLSDRFSAERPKGSFSTLEIQRTEQGDSAMYLCASSLTFASGIEQYFGPGTRLTVT.

V is TRBV9 and J is TRBJ1-4, with TRBD1 as a possible D gene (6 bases). The germline V and J ends were trimmed by 4 bases and 5 bases, with 21 bases remaining between them. CDR1 and CDR2 from the germline V gene are SGDLS and YYNGEE. The CDR3 has 17 amino acids. Written as DNA, the CDR3 is TGTGCCAGCAGCCCTCTGGCCAGGGGTGGCAGCAATGAAAAACTGTTTTTT. Encoded protein: CASSPLARGGSNEKLFF. Full variable domain (rest looked up from reference TRBV9 and TRBJ1-4): DSGVTQTPKHLITATGQRVTLRCSPRSGDLSVYWYQQSLDQGLQFLIQYYNGEERAKGNILERFSAQQFPDLHSELNLSSLELGDSALYFCASSPLARGGSNEKLFFGSGTQLSVL.

The chain recombines TRBV5-6 with TRBJ2-3; tentatively, D is TRBD1 (6 bases). This CDR3 has 15 residues. V dropped 2 bases and J dropped 3 bases, with 13 bases sitting between them. Germline CDR1 SGHDT, CDR2 YYEEEE. The CDR3 coding sequence is TGTGCCAGCAGCTTAAACCAGGGGATGACAGATACGCAGTATTTT. Its translation is CASSLNQGMTDTQYF.

The CDR3 sequence is CASSLEGAGNRETQYF. The CDR3, as DNA: TGCGCCAGCAGCTTGGAGGGGGCGGGAAACAGGGAGACCCAGTACTTC. V is TRBV5-1 and J is TRBJ2-5, with a tentative D call TRBD1 (7 bases). The CDR3 loop spans 16 amino acids. Germline-derived CDR1 and CDR2 are SGHRS and YFSETQ. V was trimmed by 0 bases and J by 5 bases, leaving 17 bases between them.

The chain joins TRBV6-6 to TRBJ2-3, with 11 bases identical to TRBD1. Germline CDR1 is MNHNY and CDR2 is SVGAGI (reference sequence). V lost 7 bases and J lost 5; bases outside the gene matches: 11. This CDR3 is built from 16 residues. This CDR3 reads CASTKPGGQGGDTQYF. The CDR3 DNA is TGTGCCAGCACCAAGCCCGGGGGACAGGGGGGAGATACGCAGTATTTT.

As DNA, the CDR3 is TGCGCCAGCAGCCCTACAGGGTTCAATCAGCCCCAGCATTTT. Its protein is CASSPTGFNQPQHF. V and J are TRBV5-1 and TRBJ1-5, with D tentatively TRBD1 (6 bases). Germline CDR1 SGHRS, CDR2 YFSETQ. This CDR3 is built from 14 residues. V lost 4 bases to trimming and J lost 3 bases, with 11 bases between them.

This clone was seen a single time. V gene TRBV19 combines with J gene TRBJ1-4; TRBD1 might be the D (5 bases). Trimming removed 6 bases at V and 4 bases at J, with 15 bases between. Germline assignment: CDR1 LNHDA and CDR2 SQIVND (reference sequence). This CDR3 spans 15 amino acids. The CDR3 region is CASRKIKGDNEKLFF. The CDR3, as DNA: TGTGCCAGTAGGAAAATTAAAGGGGATAATGAAAAACTGTTTTTT. The variable domain in full, completed from reference TRBV19 and TRBJ1-4, reads DGGITQSPKYLFRKEGQNVTLSCEQNLNHDAMYWYRQDPGQGLRLIYYSQIVNDFQKGDIAEGYSVSREKKESFPLTVTSAQKNPTAFYLCASRKIKGDNEKLFFGSGTQLSVL.

This chain connects TRBV27 to TRBJ1-5; D gene uncertain. The CDR3 runs 13 residues. The V and J ends lost 5 bases and 4 bases respectively, with 9 bases between them. Germline CDR1 MNHEY, CDR2 SMNVEV (reference sequence). The DNA for the CDR3 is TGTGCCAGCAGTCCGTGGGCTAATCAGCCCCAGCATTTT. Protein: CASSPWANQPQHF.

The J gene is TRBJ1-4, the V gene TRBV15; perhaps TRBD1 as D (5 bases). Trimming took off 0 bases at V and 8 bases at J, with 10 bases between the two ends. CDR1 is LNHNV and CDR2 is YYDKDF in the germline V gene (reference sequence). The CDR3 is 14 residues long. CDR3 DNA: TGTGCCACCAGCAGAGACAGGGCTGAGGAAAAACTGTTTTTT. Residues: CATSRDRAEEKLFF.

The chain has TRBV7-8 and TRBJ2-7; TRBD2 aligns across 9 bases. CDR3 size: 17 residues. The germline V gene has CDR1 SGHVS and CDR2 FQNEAQ. V gave up 5 bases and J gave up 5 bases; unmatched junction bases: 16. The CDR3 DNA reads as TGTGCCAGCAGCGGGGGACTAGCAGGAGTAATATTCCACGAGCAGTACTTC. This sequence encodes CASSGGLAGVIFHEQYF.

Comment on this clone: A single base separates this from a much larger clone, so it may be a read error. In nucleotides, the CDR3 is TGTGCCAGCAGCCGCACTAGCGGGAGCACAGATACGCAGTATTTT. Residues: CASSRTSGSTDTQYF. V and J are TRBV7-3 and TRBJ2-3, with 9 bases matching TRBD2. The V segment lost 5 bases and the J segment 0 bases; nucleotides outside the gene matches: 3. CDR1 SGHTA and CDR2 FQGTGA come from the germline V gene. The CDR3 contains 15 residues.

The chain links TRBV7-2 to TRBJ1-5; no reliable D call. The germline gives CDR1 SGHTA, CDR2 FQGNSA. V was pared by 4 bases and J by 2 bases, with 6 bases between. This CDR3 has 13 residues. CDR3 nucleotides: TGTGCCAGCAGCTCGGGAGGCAATCAGCCCCAGCATTTT. It encodes CASSSGGNQPQHF.

The rearrangement uses TRBV7-6 and TRBJ2-1; 13 bases match TRBD2. V dropped 4 bases and J dropped 0; count of bases not matched to a gene: 6. The germline V gene encodes CDR1 SGHVS and CDR2 FNYEAQ. The CDR3 contains 18 residues. The CDR3 coding sequence is TGTGCCAGCAGCTCACTAGCGGGAGGGAGGAGCTCCTACAATGAGCAGTTCTTC. It specifies CASSSLAGGRSSYNEQFF.

The chain links TRBV4-1 to TRBJ2-3, with 9 bases aligning to TRBD2. The ends lost 1 base at V and 7 bases at J; junction bases unmatched: 12. There are 17 residues in the CDR3. The germline CDR1 and CDR2 sequences are MGHRA and YSYEKL. CDR3 in DNA: TGCGCCAGCAGCCAAGCGCCTACTGCGGGAGGGCCTTATACGCAGTATTTT. It encodes CASSQAPTAGGPYTQYF.

The rearrangement links TRBV27 to TRBJ1-2, with 8 bases fitting TRBD1. The germline gives CDR1 MNHEY, CDR2 SMNVEV (reference sequence). After removal of 0 bases from V and 5 bases from J, the junction contained 8 bases not matched to a gene. The CDR3 loop spans 16 amino acids. The CDR3 protein is CASSLSGQGAQYGYTF. CDR3 DNA: TGTGCCAGCAGTTTATCGGGTCAGGGGGCGCAATATGGCTACACCTTC.

The chain combines TRBV5-1 with TRBJ1-2; TRBD1 matches at 10 bases. CDR1 and CDR2 (germline): SGHRS, YFSETQ. V shed 2 bases and J 8 bases; nucleotides not matched to a gene: 3. CDR3 length: 13 amino acids. The DNA for the CDR3 is TGCGCCAGCAGCTTTGGGACAGGGGCAGGCTACACCTTC. Translation gives CASSFGTGAGYTF.

This clone appeared a few times. This chain links TRBV2 with TRBJ1-5; TRBD1 aligns across 8 bases. The germline CDR1 and CDR2 sequences are SNHLY and FYNNEI. Trimming cost V 5 bases and J 6 bases; bases outside gene matches: 9. CDR3 size: 15 residues. The CDR3 here is CASSKEDRAGQPQHF. CDR3 in DNA: TGTGCCAGCAGTAAGGAGGACAGGGCCGGTCAGCCCCAGCATTTT. Full variable domain (missing parts from reference TRBV2 and TRBJ1-5): EPEVTQTPSHQVTQMGQEVILRCVPISNHLYFYWYRQILGQKVEFLVSFYNNEISEKSEIFDDQFSVERPDGSNFTLKIRSTKLEDSAMYFCASSKEDRAGQPQHFGDGTRLSIL.